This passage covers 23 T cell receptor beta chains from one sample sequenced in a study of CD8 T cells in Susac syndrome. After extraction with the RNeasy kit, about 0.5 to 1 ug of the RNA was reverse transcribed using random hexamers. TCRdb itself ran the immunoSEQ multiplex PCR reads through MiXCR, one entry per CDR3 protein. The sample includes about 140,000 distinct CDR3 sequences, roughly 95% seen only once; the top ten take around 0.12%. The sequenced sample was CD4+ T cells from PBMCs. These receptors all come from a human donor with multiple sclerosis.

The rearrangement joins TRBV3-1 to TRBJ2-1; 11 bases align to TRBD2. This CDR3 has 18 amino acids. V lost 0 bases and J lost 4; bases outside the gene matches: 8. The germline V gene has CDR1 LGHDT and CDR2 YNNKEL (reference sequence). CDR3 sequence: CASSQDLGLAVLYNEQFF. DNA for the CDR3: TGTGCCAGCAGCCAAGATCTGGGACTAGCGGTCCTGTACAATGAGCAGTTCTTC.

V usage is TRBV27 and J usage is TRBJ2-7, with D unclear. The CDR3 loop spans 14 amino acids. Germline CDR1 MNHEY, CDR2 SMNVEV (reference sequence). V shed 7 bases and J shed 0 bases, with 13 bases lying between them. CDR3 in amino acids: CASKARHSSYEQYF. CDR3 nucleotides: TGTGCCAGCAAAGCCCGACATTCCTCCTACGAGCAGTACTTC.

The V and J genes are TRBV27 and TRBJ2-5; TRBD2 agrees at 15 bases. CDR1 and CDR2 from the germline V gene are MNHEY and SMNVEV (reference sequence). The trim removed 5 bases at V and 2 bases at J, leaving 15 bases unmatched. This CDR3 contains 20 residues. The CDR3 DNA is TGTGCCAGCAGTCAATGGGGGACTAGCGGGAGGCGTCTGGGGCAAGAGACCCAGTACTTC. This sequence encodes CASSQWGTSGRRLGQETQYF.

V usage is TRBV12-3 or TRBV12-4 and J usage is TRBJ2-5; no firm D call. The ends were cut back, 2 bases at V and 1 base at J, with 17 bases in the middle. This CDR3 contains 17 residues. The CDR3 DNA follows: TGTGCCAGCAGTTTAACGATTGCGGATCCCACCCAAGAGACCCAGTACTTC. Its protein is CASSLTIADPTQETQYF.

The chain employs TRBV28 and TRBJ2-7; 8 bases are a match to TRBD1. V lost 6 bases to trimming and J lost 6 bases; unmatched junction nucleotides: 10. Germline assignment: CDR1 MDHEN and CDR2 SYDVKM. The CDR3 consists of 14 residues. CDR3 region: CASRRQGSVGEQYF. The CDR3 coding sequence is TGTGCCAGCAGGAGACAGGGGTCTGTCGGCGAGCAGTACTTC. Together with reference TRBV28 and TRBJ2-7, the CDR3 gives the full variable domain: DVKVTQSSRYLVKRTGEKVFLECVQDMDHENMFWYRQDPGLGLRLIYFSYDVKMKEKGDIPEGYSVSREKKERFSLILESASTNQTSMYLCASRRQGSVGEQYFGPGTRLTVT.

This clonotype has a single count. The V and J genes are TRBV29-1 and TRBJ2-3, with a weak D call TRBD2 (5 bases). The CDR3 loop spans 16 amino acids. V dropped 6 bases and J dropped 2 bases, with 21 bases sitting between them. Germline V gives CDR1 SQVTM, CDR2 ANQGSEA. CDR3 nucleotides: TGCAGCGTGCGGGCCTATAGCGCCCCTATCACAGATACGCAGTATTTT. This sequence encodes CSVRAYSAPITDTQYF.

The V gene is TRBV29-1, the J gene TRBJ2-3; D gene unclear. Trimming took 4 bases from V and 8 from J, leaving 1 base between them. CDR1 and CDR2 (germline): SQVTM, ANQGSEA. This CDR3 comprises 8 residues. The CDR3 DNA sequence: TGCAGCGTTGTTACGCAGTATTTT. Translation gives CSVVTQYF.

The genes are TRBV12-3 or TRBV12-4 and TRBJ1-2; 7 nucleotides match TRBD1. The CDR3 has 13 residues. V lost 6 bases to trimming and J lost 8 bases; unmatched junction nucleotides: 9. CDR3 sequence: CASSYQGDLGYTF. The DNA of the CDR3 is TGTGCCAGCAGCTATCAGGGGGACTTGGGCTACACCTTC.

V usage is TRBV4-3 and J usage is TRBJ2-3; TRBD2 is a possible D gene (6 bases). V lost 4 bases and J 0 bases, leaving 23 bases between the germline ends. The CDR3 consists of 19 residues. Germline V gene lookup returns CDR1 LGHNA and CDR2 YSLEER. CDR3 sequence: CASSRKIQERVPSTDTQYF. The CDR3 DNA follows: TGCGCCAGCAGCCGAAAGATTCAAGAGCGGGTCCCTAGCACAGATACGCAGTATTTT.

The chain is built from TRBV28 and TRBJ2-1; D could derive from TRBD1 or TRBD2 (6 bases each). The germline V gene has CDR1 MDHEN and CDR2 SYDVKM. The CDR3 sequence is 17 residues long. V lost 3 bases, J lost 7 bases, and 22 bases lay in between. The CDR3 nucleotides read TGTGCCAGCAGTTTCTCGGCGATCTCCAGAGGGGGGAATGAGCAGTTCTTC. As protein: CASSFSAISRGGNEQFF.

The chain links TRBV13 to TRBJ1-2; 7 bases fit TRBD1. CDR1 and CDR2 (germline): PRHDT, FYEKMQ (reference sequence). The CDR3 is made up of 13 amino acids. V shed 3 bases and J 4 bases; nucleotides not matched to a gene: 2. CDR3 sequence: CASSFNRGYGYTF. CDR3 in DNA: TGTGCCAGCAGCTTCAACAGGGGCTATGGCTACACCTTC.

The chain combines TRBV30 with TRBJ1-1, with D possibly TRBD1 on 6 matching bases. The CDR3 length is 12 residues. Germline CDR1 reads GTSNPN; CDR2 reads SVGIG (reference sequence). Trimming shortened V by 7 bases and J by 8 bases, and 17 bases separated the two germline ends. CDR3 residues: CASQAGALEAFF. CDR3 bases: TGTGCCTCCCAGGCGGGGGCTTTGGAAGCTTTCTTT.

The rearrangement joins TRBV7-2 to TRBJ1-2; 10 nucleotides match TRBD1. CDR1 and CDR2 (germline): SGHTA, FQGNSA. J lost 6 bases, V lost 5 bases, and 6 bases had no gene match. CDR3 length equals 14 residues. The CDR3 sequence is CASSIRQGADGYTF. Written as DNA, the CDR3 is TGTGCCAGCAGCATCAGACAGGGGGCGGATGGCTACACCTTC.

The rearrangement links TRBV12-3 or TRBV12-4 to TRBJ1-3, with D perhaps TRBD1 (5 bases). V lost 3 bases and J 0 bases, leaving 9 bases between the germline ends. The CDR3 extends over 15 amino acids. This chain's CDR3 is CASSFQGRSGNTIYF. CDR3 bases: TGTGCCAGCAGTTTCCAGGGCCGCTCTGGAAACACCATATATTTT.

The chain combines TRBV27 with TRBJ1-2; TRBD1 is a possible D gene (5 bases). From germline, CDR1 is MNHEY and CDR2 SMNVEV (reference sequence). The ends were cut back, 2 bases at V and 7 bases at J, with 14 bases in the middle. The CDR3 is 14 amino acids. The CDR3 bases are TGTGCCAGCAGTTTAAGTTGGGGGGAAGGTGGCTACACCTTC. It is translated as CASSLSWGEGGYTF.

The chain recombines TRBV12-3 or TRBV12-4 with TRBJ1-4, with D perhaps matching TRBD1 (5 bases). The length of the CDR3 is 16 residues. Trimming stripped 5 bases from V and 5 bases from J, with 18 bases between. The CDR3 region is CASSPSAPGGNEKLFF. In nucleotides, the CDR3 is TGTGCCAGCAGTCCTTCGGCCCCTGGGGGGAATGAAAAACTGTTTTTT.

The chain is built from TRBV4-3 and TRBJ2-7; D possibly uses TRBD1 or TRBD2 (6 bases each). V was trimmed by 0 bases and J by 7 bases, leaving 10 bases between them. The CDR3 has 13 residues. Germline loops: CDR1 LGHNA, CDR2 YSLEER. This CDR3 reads CASSQDGGGEQYF. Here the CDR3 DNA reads TGCGCCAGCAGCCAAGATGGAGGGGGGGAGCAGTACTTC.

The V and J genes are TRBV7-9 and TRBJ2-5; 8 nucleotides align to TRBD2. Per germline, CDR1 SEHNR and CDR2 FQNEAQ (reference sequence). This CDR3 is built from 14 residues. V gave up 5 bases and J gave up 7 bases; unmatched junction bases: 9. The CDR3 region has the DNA TGTGCCAGCAGCACCCTACTAGCGGTGGGGACCCAGTACTTC. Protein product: CASSTLLAVGTQYF.

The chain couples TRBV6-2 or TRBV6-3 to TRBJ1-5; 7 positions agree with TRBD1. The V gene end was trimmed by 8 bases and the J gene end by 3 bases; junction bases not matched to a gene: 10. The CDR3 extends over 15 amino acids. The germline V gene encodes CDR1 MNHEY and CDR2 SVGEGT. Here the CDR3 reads CASGKGGQPNQPQHF. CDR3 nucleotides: TGTGCCAGCGGTAAAGGGGGACAGCCCAATCAGCCCCAGCATTTT.

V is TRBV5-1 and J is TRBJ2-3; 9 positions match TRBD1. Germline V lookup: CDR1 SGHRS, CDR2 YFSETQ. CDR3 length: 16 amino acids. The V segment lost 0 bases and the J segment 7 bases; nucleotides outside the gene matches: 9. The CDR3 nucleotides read TGCGCCAGCAGCTTGGCCCTCGGGACAGGGAGAAATACGCAGTATTTT. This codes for CASSLALGTGRNTQYF.

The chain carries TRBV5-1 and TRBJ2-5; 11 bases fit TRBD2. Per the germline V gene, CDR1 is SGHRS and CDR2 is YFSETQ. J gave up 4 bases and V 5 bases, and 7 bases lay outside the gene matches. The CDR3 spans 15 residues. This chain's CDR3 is CASSPGTSGTETQYF. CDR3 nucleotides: TGCGCCAGCAGTCCAGGGACTAGCGGTACAGAGACCCAGTACTTC.

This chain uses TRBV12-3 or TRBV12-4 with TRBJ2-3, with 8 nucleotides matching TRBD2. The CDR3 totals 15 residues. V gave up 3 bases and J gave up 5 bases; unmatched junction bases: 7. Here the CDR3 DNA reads TGTGCCAGCAGTTTGCGGCGGGGGGTTAGAGATACGCAGTATTTT. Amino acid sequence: CASSLRRGVRDTQYF.

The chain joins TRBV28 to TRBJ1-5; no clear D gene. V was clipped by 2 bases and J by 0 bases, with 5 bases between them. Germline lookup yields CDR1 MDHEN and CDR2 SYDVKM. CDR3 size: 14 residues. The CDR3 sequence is CASSLVNSNQPQHF. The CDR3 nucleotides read TGTGCCAGCAGTTTAGTGAATAGCAATCAGCCCCAGCATTTT.